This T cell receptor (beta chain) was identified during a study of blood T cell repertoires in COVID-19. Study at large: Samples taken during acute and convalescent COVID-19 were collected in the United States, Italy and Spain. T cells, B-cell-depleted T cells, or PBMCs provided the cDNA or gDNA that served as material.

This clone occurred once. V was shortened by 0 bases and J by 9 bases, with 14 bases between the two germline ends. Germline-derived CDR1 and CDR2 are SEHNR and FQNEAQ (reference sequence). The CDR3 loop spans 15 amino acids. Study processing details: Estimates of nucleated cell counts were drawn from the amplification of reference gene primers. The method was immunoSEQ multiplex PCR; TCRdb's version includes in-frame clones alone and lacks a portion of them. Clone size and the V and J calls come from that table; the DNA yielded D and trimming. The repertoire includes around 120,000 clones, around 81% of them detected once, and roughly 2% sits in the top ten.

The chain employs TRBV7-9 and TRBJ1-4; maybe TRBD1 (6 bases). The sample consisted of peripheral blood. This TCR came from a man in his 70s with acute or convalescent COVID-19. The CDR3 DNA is TGTGCCAGCAGCTTAGCGCGGTCAGGGGAACAAAAACTGTTTTTT. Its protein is CASSLARSGEQKLFF.